What follows is one TCR beta chain and its context. The authors' processing: Counts of nucleated cells, estimated from reference gene primer amplification, were obtained. Data came from immunoSEQ multiplex PCR; TCRdb stores just in-frame clones and leaves some out. V, J and clone size reflect that table, while D and trimming were determined from the DNA. The repertoire holds fewer than 300,000 clones, with around 86% as singletons. The data derive from a study of blood T cell repertoires in COVID-19. Looking at the study overall: Acute-phase and convalescent COVID-19 samples originated in the United States, Italy and Spain. T cells, B-cell-depleted T cells, or PBMCs provided the cDNA or gDNA that served as material.

Sequencing was carried out using peripheral blood. The sequence came from a woman aged 60-75 years with active or convalescent COVID-19.

The DNA of the CDR3 is TGTGCCACCAGCAGAGATCGAGAGAAGCAGTTCTTC. Its protein product is CATSRDREKQFF. The chain joins TRBV15 to TRBJ2-1; D call uncertain. Trimming took off 0 bases at V and 11 bases at J, with 8 bases between the two ends. CDR3 length: 12 residues. Germline V gene sequence: CDR1 LNHNV, CDR2 YYDKDF (reference sequence).